The T cell receptor beta chain described here comes from a study of post-analysis software for immune sequencing data. For the study at large: Secondary progressive, relapsing-remitting and progressive-relapsing multiple sclerosis were among the included disease courses.

Incorporated into the TCR beta cDNA libraries were unique molecular identifiers, which served to reduce PCR and sequencing biases. Out of roughly 0.95 to 11 million T cells, roughly 0.5 million cDNA molecules were generated. TCRdb re-called the PCR reads with MiXCR, one entry per CDR3 protein. The sample consists of roughly 430,000 distinct CDR3 sequences, less than 40% of them appearing once. As for this clonotype: Its antigen is unidentified.

Study outcomes and limitations: Multiple sclerosis was associated with a significant reduction in normalized Chao1 diversity relative to controls. TRBV5-6, TRBV5-1 and TRBV20-1 belonged to a set of about five TRBV segments that were more frequent in patients than controls. By F measure, samples from a shared preparation batch strongly co-clustered.

V was cut by 2 bases and J by 1 base, with 8 bases left in between. The CDR3 totals 14 residues. The germline gives CDR1 MDHEN, CDR2 SYDVKM. The chain employs TRBV28 and TRBJ1-2; unclear D gene. The material sequenced was blood. The source is a girl aged 2-10 years with multiple sclerosis. The CDR3: CASSLRVRNYGYTF. The CDR3 DNA is TGTGCCAGCAGTTTAAGAGTTCGTAACTATGGCTACACCTTC.